The 19 T cell receptor beta chains listed next were all sequenced from one sample in a study of low-dose radiotherapy and immunotherapy resistance in tumors. TRAV- and TRBV-specific primers, spanning alpha and beta chains, primed first-strand cDNA. TCR amplification ran 15 to 20 PCR cycles using constant-region and V-primer adapter primers. TCRdb itself ran the reads through MiXCR, one entry per CDR3 protein. Of fewer than 95,000 distinct CDR3 sequences listed, 9.4% are singletons. Time point indicated: before trial treatment. Sequencing was performed on PBMCs, taken before treatment. These receptors originate from a male donor with prostate cancer.

Concerning this clonotype itself: Sequence at one end of the junction differs from germline and may be a read error. The chain is built from TRBV5-8 and TRBJ2-7; weak D call: TRBD1 (6 bases). This CDR3 has 14 amino acids. CDR1 is SGHTS and CDR2 is YDEGEE in the germline V gene. The CDR3 sequence: CASSLDTGTREQYF. CDR3 DNA sequence: TGCGCCAGCAGCCTGGACACCGGGACACGAGAGCAGTACTTC. Looking up the rest from reference TRBV5-8 and TRBJ2-7 gives the full variable domain: EAGVTQSPTHLIKTRGQQATLRCSPISGHTSVYWYQQALGLGLQFLLWYDEGEERNRGNFPPRFSGRQFPNYSSELNVNALELEDSALYLCASSLDTGTREQYFGPGTRLTVT.

At least ten counts were recorded for this clonotype. V gene TRBV27 combines with J gene TRBJ2-7, with 13 bases aligning to TRBD2. CDR1 and CDR2 from the germline V gene are MNHEY and SMNVEV (reference sequence). V lost 3 bases and J lost 6; bases outside the gene matches: 14. This CDR3 region has 18 residues. The CDR3 spells CASSLSPGLAGVTGEQYF. The CDR3 DNA sequence: TGTGCCAGCAGTTTGTCTCCAGGACTAGCGGGAGTAACTGGCGAGCAGTACTTC.

This clonotype has ten or more counts. The chain combines TRBV6-2 or TRBV6-3 with TRBJ2-2, with D maybe TRBD2 (6 bases). Germline V lookup: CDR1 MNHEY, CDR2 SVGEGT. The CDR3 covers 12 residues. Trimming cost V 8 bases and J 7 bases, with 11 bases left between them. As DNA, the CDR3 is TGTGCCAGCGGGGCGGGGATCGGGGAGCTGTTTTTT. Protein sequence: CASGAGIGELFF.

This clonotype was counted ten times or more. The rearrangement uses TRBV7-2 and TRBJ2-1, with D possibly TRBD1 on 6 matching bases. Per germline, CDR1 SGHTA and CDR2 FQGNSA. V was shortened by 5 bases and J by 8 bases, with 16 bases between the two germline ends. CDR3 length equals 14 residues. This CDR3 reads CASSRDNTADEQFF. CDR3 bases: TGTGCCAGCAGCCGGGACAATACGGCCGATGAGCAGTTCTTC.

With regard to this clonotype: Germline and junction disagree at one end, which may indicate a read error. The chain couples TRBV14 to TRBJ2-7; 9 nucleotides agree with TRBD1. The CDR3 totals 16 residues. Germline V gene lookup returns CDR1 SGHDN and CDR2 FVKESK. The CDR3 sequence is CVSSRRPGQGDNEQYF. The CDR3 DNA sequence: TGTGTCAGCAGCCGTCGGCCGGGACAGGGAGACAACGAGCAGTACTTC. Full variable domain (remainder filled in from reference TRBV14 and TRBJ2-7): EAGVTQFPSHSVIEKGQTVTLRCDPISGHDNLYWYRRVMGKEIKFLLHFVKESKQDESGMPNNRFLAERTGGTYSTLKVQPAELEDSGVYFCVSSRRPGQGDNEQYFGPGTRLTVT.

This clonotype was observed at least ten times. The gene calls are TRBV29-1 and TRBJ2-7; 9 positions match TRBD1. Germline-derived CDR1 and CDR2 are SQVTM and ANQGSEA. The V gene end was trimmed by 6 bases and the J gene end by 4 bases; junction bases not matched to a gene: 7. The CDR3 has 13 amino acids. CDR3 protein: CSVSGTGLYEQYF. CDR3 nucleotide sequence: TGCAGCGTGTCCGGGACAGGGCTTTACGAGCAGTACTTC.

The chain joins TRBV7-2 to TRBJ2-4; D call uncertain. The germline V gene has CDR1 SGHTA and CDR2 FQGNSA. The CDR3 spans 18 residues. The V gene lost 4 bases and the J gene lost 0 bases, with 19 bases spanning the gap. The CDR3 is CASSSEPPRPLAKNIQYF. The CDR3 coding sequence is TGTGCCAGCAGCTCTGAACCCCCCAGACCACTAGCCAAAAACATTCAGTACTTC.

This clonotype has a count of ten or more. The chain couples TRBV27 to TRBJ2-6; D call uncertain. Per germline, CDR1 MNHEY and CDR2 SMNVEV (reference sequence). This CDR3 contains 17 residues. Trimming took 8 bases from V and 0 from J, leaving 17 bases between them. The CDR3: CASRPDLSFSGANVLTF. The CDR3 region has the DNA TGTGCCAGCCGACCCGACCTGAGTTTCTCTGGGGCCAACGTCCTGACTTTC.

This clonotype showed up many times. CDR3 bases: TGCAGTGCTGCCCCTGGACAGGGGGATGGCTACACCTTC. It specifies CSAAPGQGDGYTF. V is TRBV20-1 and J is TRBJ1-2; 10 bases are shared with TRBD1. Germline CDR1 DFQATT, CDR2 SNEGSKA (reference sequence). The V and J ends lost 5 bases and 6 bases, in that order; junction bases with no gene match: 6. The CDR3 has 13 residues.

This clonotype was detected many times. The V gene is TRBV13, the J gene TRBJ1-1; D ambiguous. The length of the CDR3 is 14 residues. V was shortened by 8 bases and J by 2 bases, with 15 bases between the two germline ends. Germline assignment: CDR1 PRHDT and CDR2 FYEKMQ (reference sequence). CDR3 sequence (DNA): TGTGCCAGCGTTCGGGTTAGTATTAACACTGAAGCTTTCTTT. It codes for CASVRVSINTEAFF. The full variable domain, in which reference TRBV13 and TRBJ1-1 provide the parts outside the CDR3, is AAGVIQSPRHLIKEKRETATLKCYPIPRHDTVYWYQQGPGQDPQFLISFYEKMQSDKGSIPDRFSAQQFSDYHSELNMSSLELGDSALYFCASVRVSINTEAFFGQGTRLTVV.

Many counts were recorded for this clonotype. V gene TRBV29-1 combines with J gene TRBJ1-3; D ambiguous. V was clipped by 7 bases and J by 0 bases, with 10 bases between them. The length of the CDR3 is 13 residues. Germline CDR1 SQVTM, CDR2 ANQGSEA. CDR3 DNA: TGCAGCGCTCTAGCCGACTCTGGAAACACCATATATTTT. Its protein is CSALADSGNTIYF.

This clonotype was detected once. The chain has TRBV7-8 and TRBJ2-5; TRBD2 agrees at 8 bases. The length of the CDR3 is 16 residues. Germline V gene sequence: CDR1 SGHVS, CDR2 FQNEAQ. J lost 2 bases, V lost 5 bases, and 10 bases had no gene match. The DNA of the CDR3 is TGTGCCAGCAGCAATCCGGGAGGGCCGGGGCAAGAGACCCAGTACTTC. Encoded protein: CASSNPGGPGQETQYF.

This clonotype was counted at least ten times. The chain carries TRBV6-5 and TRBJ2-3; D tentatively reads TRBD1 or TRBD2 (7 bases each). V lost 6 bases to trimming and J lost 1 base, with 17 bases between them. Germline assignment: CDR1 MNHEY and CDR2 SVGAGI. The CDR3 has 16 amino acids. The CDR3 loop is CASSGTRGGGTDTQYF. For the CDR3, the DNA is TGTGCCAGCAGCGGGACCAGGGGGGGAGGCACAGATACGCAGTATTTT.

This clonotype occurred many times. The chain recombines TRBV6-5 with TRBJ2-1; 8 positions agree with TRBD2. This CDR3 spans 15 amino acids. J gave up 0 bases and V 6 bases, and 4 bases lay outside the gene matches. Germline V gives CDR1 MNHEY, CDR2 SVGAGI. CDR3 nucleotide sequence: TGTGCCAGCAGATCTAGCGGGCCCTCCTACAATGAGCAGTTCTTC. Its translation is CASRSSGPSYNEQFF.

This clonotype appeared many times. The J gene is TRBJ2-7, the V gene TRBV20-1, with a tentative D call TRBD2 (5 bases). V shed 0 bases and J shed 1 base, with 10 bases lying between them. Germline CDR1 is DFQATT and CDR2 is SNEGSKA (reference sequence). The CDR3 totals 14 residues. The CDR3 DNA reads TGCAGTGCTAGAGAGTTGGGGAGTTCCTACGAGCAGTACTTC. It yields the protein CSARELGSSYEQYF.

This clonotype was detected many times. J is TRBJ2-7 and V is TRBV28; 9 nucleotides match TRBD2. This CDR3 comprises 15 residues. V lost 2 bases, J lost 3 bases, and 5 bases stayed unmatched. Germline V CDR1 and CDR2: MDHEN, SYDVKM. CDR3 DNA: TGTGCCAGCAGTTTAGCCGCGGGAGGGCACTACGAGCAGTACTTC. Protein sequence: CASSLAAGGHYEQYF. The full variable domain, rest sourced from reference TRBV28 and TRBJ2-7, is DVKVTQSSRYLVKRTGEKVFLECVQDMDHENMFWYRQDPGLGLRLIYFSYDVKMKEKGDIPEGYSVSREKKERFSLILESASTNQTSMYLCASSLAAGGHYEQYFGPGTRLTVT.

This clonotype was detected many times. This chain links TRBV24-1 with TRBJ2-1; no firm D call. V was pared by 6 bases and J by 1 base, with 12 bases between. The CDR3 consists of 15 residues. CDR1 is KGHDR and CDR2 is SFDVKD in the germline V gene. The CDR3 nucleotides read TGTGCCACCAGTCAGGCCCTGGGATCCTACAATGAGCAGTTCTTC. It encodes CATSQALGSYNEQFF.

This clonotype was detected ten times or more. The chain combines TRBV15 with TRBJ2-7; D gene uncertain. The V gene lost 1 base and the J gene lost 3 bases, with 4 bases spanning the gap. The CDR3 has 12 amino acids. Germline V gives CDR1 LNHNV, CDR2 YYDKDF (reference sequence). For the CDR3, the DNA is TGTGCCACCAGCAGAGCTGACTACGAGCAGTACTTC. This translates into CATSRADYEQYF.

This clonotype was counted at least ten times. This sequence joins TRBV28 and TRBJ2-3; the match to TRBD1 covers 9 bases. The germline CDR1 and CDR2 sequences are MDHEN and SYDVKM. Trimming at V came to 2 bases and at J to 2 bases, leaving 11 bases not matched to a gene. The CDR3 has 18 amino acids. The CDR3 coding sequence is TGTGCCAGCAGTTTAATGGTAATAGGACAGGGGACCACAGATACGCAGTATTTT. It translates to CASSLMVIGQGTTDTQYF.